What follows are 23 T cell receptor beta chains derived from one specimen sequenced in a study of shared clonotypes between healthy human individuals. Selected positively for CCR7 and CD45RO-negative, naive CD8 cells excluded terminally differentiated effector memory CD45RA+ cells. Generated by immunoSEQ multiplex PCR, the TCRdb table keeps only in-frame clones and is missing some. The table has more than 2 million clones, about 94% seen once. The sample was naive CD8+ T cells from PBMCs. The receptors shown here come from a man in his late teens or twenties in good health. Some clones in this sample may be carry-over from other donors' samples.

The chain employs TRBV7-3 and TRBJ2-1; 8 bases align to TRBD2. The CDR3 spans 17 residues. Germline CDR1 is SGHTA and CDR2 is FQGTGA. V lost 1 base to trimming and J lost 6 bases; unmatched junction nucleotides: 11. CDR3 protein: CASSLRDRASGLNEQFF. CDR3 nucleotides: TGTGCCAGCAGCTTAAGGGATCGGGCTAGCGGGCTCAATGAGCAGTTCTTC.

The chain is built from TRBV21-1 and TRBJ2-7; TRBD1 is taken as the D call from the table, unchecked against the DNA. TRBV21-1 is a listed pseudogene. The CDR3 is 16 residues long. The CDR3 DNA follows: TGTGCCAGCAGCAAAGCGGGCCCCGAAGGCTCCTACGAGCAGTACTTC. Translated: CASSKAGPEGSYEQYF.

This rearrangement joins TRBV5-6 to TRBJ2-6; the D gene is possibly TRBD1 (5 bases). V was pared by 7 bases and J by 2 bases, with 7 bases between. Germline V gives CDR1 SGHDT, CDR2 YYEEEE. The CDR3 runs to 13 residues. CDR3: CASVGPGANVLTF. The CDR3 bases are TGTGCCAGCGTGGGGCCTGGGGCCAACGTCCTGACTTTC.

CDR3 in amino acids: CASSRIRGLQETQYF. In DNA, the CDR3 is TGTGCCAGCAGCAGAATCAGGGGTCTCCAAGAGACCCAGTACTTC. This chain links TRBV7-7 with TRBJ2-5; possibly TRBD1 for D (6 bases). This CDR3 comprises 15 residues. Germline V gene data show CDR1 as SSHAT and CDR2 as FNYEAQ (reference sequence). V lost 5 bases to trimming and J lost 1 base, with 14 bases between them.

V usage is TRBV7-9 and J usage is TRBJ2-5, with TRBD2 matching over 7 bases. Germline V CDR1 and CDR2: SEHNR, FQNEAQ (reference sequence). Trimming took 2 bases from V and 3 from J; bases not matched to a gene: 12. This CDR3 is 17 amino acids long. CDR3 region: CASSLFIGGGPEETQYF. The CDR3 region has the DNA TGTGCCAGCAGCTTATTTATCGGGGGAGGGCCGGAAGAGACCCAGTACTTC.

Only one count was recorded for this clone. J is TRBJ2-3 and V is TRBV10-3; D gene uncertain. With 6 bases removed from V and 5 bases from J, the gap between germline ends came to 12 bases. Germline CDR1 is ENHRY and CDR2 is SYGVKD. The CDR3 has 13 residues. CDR3 protein: CAISPVALDTQYF. CDR3 coding DNA: TGTGCCATCAGCCCAGTTGCTCTAGATACGCAGTATTTT.

A single count supports this clone. This sequence joins TRBV10-3 and TRBJ2-3; D is unclear. Trimming shortened V by 5 bases and J by 0 bases, and 18 bases separated the two germline ends. Per germline, CDR1 ENHRY and CDR2 SYGVKD. The CDR3 contains 17 residues. The CDR3 here is CAISPKIRATSTDTQYF. CDR3 in DNA: TGTGCCATCAGTCCAAAAATTCGGGCCACTAGCACAGATACGCAGTATTTT.

The rearrangement uses TRBV11-2 and TRBJ2-5; the D gene could be TRBD1 or TRBD2 (6 bases each). The end of the DNA is better explained by TRBJ2-7, so the J call may be wrong. CDR1 is SGHAT, CDR2 FQNNGV, per germline. The CDR3 is 13 residues long. In DNA form, the CDR3 reads TGTGCCAGCACTCGAGGAGGGGGCTACGAGCAGTACTTC. This translates into CASTRGGGYEQYF.

The chain combines TRBV29-1 with TRBJ1-2, with D possibly TRBD1 on 5 matching bases. The CDR3 extends over 15 amino acids. The V and J ends lost 0 bases and 3 bases respectively, with 14 bases between them. Per germline, CDR1 SQVTM and CDR2 ANQGSEA. The CDR3 here is CSVEDQGEGDYGYTF. The CDR3 nucleotides are TGCAGCGTTGAAGATCAAGGGGAGGGCGACTATGGCTACACCTTC.

V is TRBV5-1 and J is TRBJ1-1; D is possibly TRBD1 (6 bases). CDR1 and CDR2 (germline): SGHRS, YFSETQ. The CDR3 length is 16 residues. V gave up 5 bases and J gave up 3 bases, with 20 bases separating them. CDR3 nucleotide sequence: TGCGCCAGCAGAGCTGGGTACAGGGCTGGAGACACTGAAGCTTTCTTT. It is translated as CASRAGYRAGDTEAFF.

V is TRBV10-3 and J is TRBJ2-2, with TRBD1 matching 9 bases. This CDR3 region has 15 residues. Trimming cost V 6 bases and J 1 base; bases outside gene matches: 3. Per the germline V gene, CDR1 is ENHRY and CDR2 is SYGVKD. The CDR3 loop reads CAISPTGGNTGELFF. The CDR3 DNA sequence: TGTGCCATCAGCCCGACAGGGGGGAACACCGGGGAGCTGTTTTTT.

The chain is built from TRBV27 and TRBJ2-2; 9 bases fit TRBD2. Germline V CDR1 and CDR2: MNHEY, SMNVEV (reference sequence). J was trimmed by 1 base and V by 5 bases; bases with no gene match: 2. The CDR3 has 15 amino acids. The CDR3 is CASSVSGRNTGELFF. Here the CDR3 DNA reads TGTGCCAGCAGTGTTAGCGGGAGGAACACCGGGGAGCTGTTTTTT.

The rearrangement uses TRBV15 and TRBJ1-2; D not resolved. The CDR3 covers 14 residues. The germline gives CDR1 LNHNV, CDR2 YYDKDF (reference sequence). Trimming cost V 6 bases and J 3 bases, with 14 bases left between them. CDR3 region: CATSPNSEDYGYTF. Written as DNA, the CDR3 is TGTGCCACCAGTCCTAACTCGGAAGACTATGGCTACACCTTC. Drawing the rest from reference TRBV15 and TRBJ1-2, the complete variable domain is DAMVIQNPRYQVTQFGKPVTLSCSQTLNHNVMYWYQQKSSQAPKLLFHYYDKDFNNEADTPDNFQSRRPNTSFCFLDIRSPGLGDTAMYLCATSPNSEDYGYTFGSGTRLTVV.

The chain employs TRBV30 and TRBJ2-2; 10 positions agree with TRBD2. The CDR3 loop spans 15 amino acids. Germline CDR1 is GTSNPN and CDR2 is SVGIG (reference sequence). V gave up 4 bases and J gave up 5 bases; unmatched junction bases: 7. CDR3: CAWKAGGRNTGELFF. The CDR3 region has the DNA TGTGCCTGGAAAGCGGGAGGGCGAAATACCGGGGAGCTGTTTTTT.

A word on this clone: Other DNA sequences in the same sample also yield this CDR3. The CDR3 DNA reads as TGCGCCAGCAGCTTGACTAGCGGAGACTACGAGCAGTACTTC. It codes for CASSLTSGDYEQYF. This chain connects TRBV5-1 to TRBJ2-7; 8 bases match TRBD2. Germline-derived CDR1 and CDR2 are SGHRS and YFSETQ. J gave up 3 bases and V 1 base, and 3 bases lay outside the gene matches. This CDR3 contains 14 residues.

V usage is TRBV27 and J usage is TRBJ2-1, with TRBD2 matching 13 bases. Germline trimming cut 6 bases from V and 8 bases from J; bases unmatched to any gene: 7. There are 15 residues in the CDR3. CDR1 is MNHEY and CDR2 is SMNVEV in the germline V gene (reference sequence). In nucleotides, the CDR3 is TGTGCCAGCAGCTTCGGACTAGCGGGAGTCGATGAGCAGTTCTTC. Encoded protein: CASSFGLAGVDEQFF.

This chain uses TRBV27 with TRBJ2-1; D is undetermined. In germline, CDR1 is MNHEY, CDR2 SMNVEV (reference sequence). The V and J ends lost 6 bases and 9 bases respectively, with 9 bases between them. The CDR3 contains 11 residues. The CDR3 loop reads CASSASGEQFF. CDR3 sequence (DNA): TGTGCCAGCAGCGCTTCCGGTGAGCAGTTCTTC.

The J gene is TRBJ2-1, the V gene TRBV19; no clear D. This CDR3 spans 15 amino acids. Germline V lookup: CDR1 LNHDA, CDR2 SQIVND (reference sequence). The V and J ends lost 4 bases and 8 bases respectively, with 18 bases between them. CDR3 protein: CASSTRSRASDEQFF. As DNA, the CDR3 is TGTGCCAGTAGTACTCGGAGTAGGGCCTCCGATGAGCAGTTCTTC.

This clone has only a few counts. The same CDR3 is also encoded by other DNA sequences in this sample. V is TRBV19 and J is TRBJ1-1, with D perhaps TRBD1 (6 bases). This CDR3 comprises 14 residues. Trimming shortened V by 2 bases and J by 1 base, and 8 bases separated the two germline ends. CDR1 is LNHDA, CDR2 SQIVND, per germline (reference sequence). As DNA, the CDR3 is TGTGCCAGTAGTATACGGGACACGAACACTGAAGCTTTCTTT. Its protein is CASSIRDTNTEAFF.

This clone appeared a single time. The chain combines TRBV15 with TRBJ1-5, with a tentative D call TRBD1 (5 bases). Looked up from germline, CDR1 is LNHNV and CDR2 is YYDKDF (reference sequence). The CDR3 contains 16 residues. V was pared by 1 base and J by 3 bases, with 13 bases between. CDR3 DNA sequence: TGTGCCACCAGCAGAGGTTGGCAGGGTCTCAATCAGCCCCAGCATTTT. It encodes CATSRGWQGLNQPQHF.

This clone was recorded only once. The chain is built from TRBV7-9 and TRBJ2-7; D is possibly TRBD1 (6 bases). Per the germline V gene, CDR1 is SEHNR and CDR2 is FQNEAQ (reference sequence). The CDR3 sequence is 15 residues long. The V and J ends lost 6 bases and 1 base respectively, with 16 bases between them. Here the CDR3 DNA reads TGTGCCAGCAGTGATATGGGACAACTATCCTACGAGCAGTACTTC. Amino acids: CASSDMGQLSYEQYF.

In the case of this clone: Other DNA sequences in the sample encode the same CDR3. This chain links TRBV27 with TRBJ2-2; D uncertain. Germline CDR1 is MNHEY and CDR2 is SMNVEV (reference sequence). With 0 bases removed from V and 5 bases from J, the gap between germline ends came to 4 bases. The CDR3 spans 13 residues. This CDR3 is CASSLSLTGELFF. The CDR3 DNA sequence: TGTGCCAGCAGTTTATCGTTAACCGGGGAGCTGTTTTTT.

The CDR3 coding sequence is TGTGCCAGCAGTTACTCTCAGGGTCCCGGTGAAAAACTGTTTTTT. Protein sequence: CASSYSQGPGEKLFF. The rearrangement uses TRBV6-5 and TRBJ1-4; D perhaps matches TRBD1 (5 bases). In germline, CDR1 is MNHEY, CDR2 SVGAGI. The CDR3 runs to 15 residues. The ends were cut back, 0 bases at V and 7 bases at J, with 12 bases in the middle.